Below, one TCR beta chain is given with its context. The sample originates from a study of T cell changes during pregnancy in multiple sclerosis. The data were produced by immunoSEQ multiplex PCR, yet TCRdb's version contains in-frame clones alone and is incomplete. Among 20,000 to 25,000 clones listed, less than 90% were seen once. This CDR3 spans 16 amino acids. V lost 5 bases and J lost 4; bases outside the gene matches: 7. Germline V gives CDR1 SGHTA, CDR2 FQGNSA. V gene TRBV7-2 combines with J gene TRBJ2-2; TRBD2 matches 10 bases. The sequence was obtained from a female donor in good health, enrolled as a control in a pregnancy study. The sample was CD4+ T cells from peripheral blood mononuclear cells, taken in the first trimester of pregnancy. CDR3 protein: CASSMKRGGGTGELFF. The CDR3 DNA follows: TGTGCCAGCAGCATGAAGCGGGGGGGCGGCACCGGGGAGCTGTTTTTT.